The 19 T cell receptor beta chains listed next were all sequenced from one sample in a study of regulatory T cells in long-lasting Graves disease. Regarding time point: newly diagnosed GD, antithyroid drugs for less than 3 months. TCR sequences were obtained from RNA taken from PBMCs. Through Arm-PCR of CDR3 regions and iRepertoire HTBI primers, TCR beta libraries were built. Via MiXCR, TCRdb re-called the multiplex PCR reads, giving one row per CDR3 protein. Of 350,000 to 550,000 distinct CDR3 sequences listed, 12% to 15% were seen once; the top ten hold under 20%. The data were also submitted as part of a second study, on T cells in Graves' hyperthyroidism and ophthalmopathy.

This specimen was peripheral blood mononuclear cells (PBMCs), taken at new diagnosis, from a patient treated with antithyroid drugs. The source of these receptors is a woman in her forties or fifties with Graves disease.

J is TRBJ2-7 and V is TRBV5-4, with 12 bases lining up with TRBD2. This CDR3 region has 17 residues. Looked up from germline, CDR1 is SGHNT and CDR2 is YYREEE (reference sequence). The V gene end was trimmed by 2 bases and the J gene end by 0 bases; junction bases not matched to a gene: 6. The CDR3 is CASSFPSGRESSYEQYF. In DNA form, the CDR3 reads TGTGCCAGCAGCTTCCCTAGCGGGAGGGAAAGCTCCTACGAGCAGTACTTC.

There are a few counts of this clonotype. J is TRBJ2-7 and V is TRBV29-1; D ambiguous. The CDR3 is 11 amino acids. The germline V and J ends were trimmed by 2 bases and 2 bases, with 4 bases remaining between them. Germline V gene lookup returns CDR1 SQVTM and CDR2 ANQGSEA. CDR3 sequence (DNA): TGCAGCGTTGAATGGGCCTACGAGCAGTACTTC. This translates into CSVEWAYEQYF.

In its sample, this clonotype was seen a few times. The rearrangement links TRBV5-4 to TRBJ2-5, with 9 bases lining up with TRBD1. The CDR3 is made up of 16 amino acids. Per germline, CDR1 SGHNT and CDR2 YYREEE (reference sequence). J lost 0 bases, V lost 3 bases, and 6 bases had no gene match. CDR3 in DNA: TGTGCCAGCAGCTCGAAGACAGGGGGGGACCAAGAGACCCAGTACTTC. Encoded protein: CASSSKTGGDQETQYF.

Note on this clonotype: A single base separates this from a much larger clone, so it may be a read error. This chain joins TRBV12-3 or TRBV12-4 and TRBJ1-6; D is undetermined. CDR3 length equals 13 residues. The V end was cut by 3 bases, the J end by 11 bases, with 11 bases between. The CDR3 bases are TGTGCCAGCAGTTTCCGGGGATATCCACCCCTCCACTTT. It is translated as CASSFRGYPPLHF.

In DNA form, the CDR3 reads TGCAGTGCCGTGGGACAGGGTTATCTCTACGAGCAGTACTTC. This sequence encodes CSAVGQGYLYEQYF. The genes are TRBV20-1 and TRBJ2-7, with 9 bases identical to TRBD1. The germline CDR1 and CDR2 sequences are DFQATT and SNEGSKA (reference sequence). The CDR3 has 14 residues. V was pared by 6 bases and J by 3 bases, with 9 bases of the junction left unmatched.

This clonotype was observed many times. The rearrangement uses TRBV2 and TRBJ2-5, with 9 nucleotides matching TRBD1. The CDR3 is 14 amino acids. The germline V gene has CDR1 SNHLY and CDR2 FYNNEI. The V segment lost 6 bases and the J segment 4 bases; nucleotides outside the gene matches: 6. The DNA for the CDR3 is TGTGCCAGCAGCACCACAGGGGGCGTAGAGACCCAGTACTTC. This encodes CASSTTGGVETQYF.

CDR3 residues: CASSLVYGHGETQYF. The CDR3 nucleotides are TGTGCCAGCAGCTTAGTTTATGGGCACGGCGAGACCCAGTACTTC. The V gene is TRBV5-5, the J gene TRBJ2-5, with D uncertain. This CDR3 region has 15 residues. Trimming shortened V by 2 bases and J by 5 bases, and 16 bases separated the two germline ends. The germline gives CDR1 SGHKS, CDR2 YYEKEE (reference sequence).

This clonotype was detected a few times. CDR3 sequence (DNA): TGCAGCGTTACCCTAGCGGAGACTAGCACAGATACGCAGTATTTT. Translating gives CSVTLAETSTDTQYF. This rearrangement joins TRBV29-1 to TRBJ2-3; TRBD2 matches at 7 bases. The V gene's germline CDR1 is SQVTM and CDR2 ANQGSEA. V shed 5 bases and J 0 bases; nucleotides not matched to a gene: 8. The CDR3 covers 15 residues.

This clonotype was seen a few times. The chain carries TRBV19 and TRBJ2-1; 9 bases fit TRBD1. Germline values: CDR1 LNHDA, CDR2 SQIVND (reference sequence). The CDR3 is made up of 16 amino acids. The J segment lost 7 bases and the V segment lost 3 bases, leaving 10 bases of the junction unmatched. The CDR3 sequence is CASSITGTGGRNEQFF. In DNA, the CDR3 is TGTGCCAGTAGTATCACTGGAACAGGGGGCCGAAATGAGCAGTTCTTC.

This clonotype was found many times. The chain carries TRBV27 and TRBJ1-2; D is unresolved. There are 14 residues in the CDR3. The germline CDR1 and CDR2 sequences are MNHEY and SMNVEV (reference sequence). Trimming took off 5 bases at V and 4 bases at J, with 14 bases between the two ends. CDR3: CASSKMSVGYGYTF. The DNA of the CDR3 is TGTGCCAGCAGTAAGATGAGTGTGGGCTATGGCTACACCTTC.

This clonotype has ten or more counts. The chain uses TRBV9 and TRBJ1-2; 8 positions match TRBD1. V was pared by 2 bases and J by 1 base, with 4 bases of the junction left unmatched. Looked up from germline, CDR1 is SGDLS and CDR2 is YYNGEE. CDR3 size: 15 residues. CDR3 sequence (DNA): TGTGCCAGCAGCGTCCGGACAGGGAATAACTATGGCTACACCTTC. It yields the protein CASSVRTGNNYGYTF.

This clonotype was recorded many times. The genes are TRBV7-2 and TRBJ1-2, with D possibly being TRBD1 (6 bases). V dropped 4 bases and J dropped 3 bases, with 9 bases sitting between them. The CDR3 is 13 amino acids. Germline V CDR1 and CDR2: SGHTA, FQGNSA. The CDR3 region is CASSYYRDYGYTF. The CDR3 coding sequence is TGTGCCAGCAGCTACTACAGGGACTATGGCTACACCTTC.

This clonotype was recorded many times. The genes are TRBV18 and TRBJ2-1, with 8 bases that match TRBD2. Per the germline V gene, CDR1 is KGHSH and CDR2 is LQKENI. Trimming took 3 bases from V and 6 from J; bases not matched to a gene: 10. The CDR3 contains 16 residues. As DNA, the CDR3 is TGTGCCAGCTCACCTACTGAGGGACTAGGGGGCAATGAGCAGTTCTTC. It encodes CASSPTEGLGGNEQFF.

There are many counts of this clonotype. The chain recombines TRBV27 with TRBJ2-1; TRBD1 matches at 10 bases. Germline V lookup: CDR1 MNHEY, CDR2 SMNVEV (reference sequence). The J segment lost 7 bases and the V segment lost 2 bases, leaving 14 bases of the junction unmatched. This CDR3 spans 18 amino acids. In DNA, the CDR3 is TGTGCCAGCAGTTTAGAACGACCGGGACAGGGGCCTACGAATGAGCAGTTCTTC. Protein sequence: CASSLERPGQGPTNEQFF.

This clonotype was counted only a few times. The chain couples TRBV3-1 to TRBJ1-3; D ambiguous. The germline gives CDR1 LGHDT, CDR2 YNNKEL (reference sequence). Trimming cost V 4 bases and J 2 bases, with 12 bases left between them. CDR3 length: 15 residues. The CDR3 region has the DNA TGTGCCAGCAGCCCCCTGACCGGGGCTGGAAACACCATATATTTT. This encodes CASSPLTGAGNTIYF.

On this clonotype: Given a much more abundant clone one base away, this may be a read error. The rearrangement uses TRBV12-3 or TRBV12-4 and TRBJ2-1; 9 bases fit TRBD1. V dropped 5 bases and J dropped 12; count of bases not matched to a gene: 8. This CDR3 region has 13 residues. The CDR3 reads CASSVTGGDGQFF. CDR3 nucleotides: TGTGCCAGCAGTGTGACAGGGGGGGATGGGCAGTTCTTC.

This clonotype was seen a few times. V usage is TRBV30 and J usage is TRBJ2-7; 8 positions match TRBD2. CDR1 and CDR2 (germline): GTSNPN, SVGIG (reference sequence). The CDR3 consists of 13 residues. Trimming cost V 5 bases and J 2 bases; bases outside gene matches: 5. CDR3 bases: TGTGCCTGGGGTCTAGCGGGTCCCTACGAGCAGTACTTC. The encoded protein is CAWGLAGPYEQYF.

The V gene is TRBV29-1, the J gene TRBJ1-4; D not certain. The V end was cut by 7 bases, the J end by 0 bases, with 12 bases between. This CDR3 is 14 amino acids long. In germline, CDR1 is SQVTM, CDR2 ANQGSEA. The CDR3 reads CSASTPTTNEKLFF. For the CDR3, the DNA is TGCAGCGCCTCGACACCTACAACTAATGAAAAACTGTTTTTT.

The chain combines TRBV20-1 with TRBJ2-1; 9 nucleotides line up with TRBD2. Germline lookup yields CDR1 DFQATT and CDR2 SNEGSKA (reference sequence). The J segment lost 3 bases and the V segment lost 6 bases, leaving 6 bases of the junction unmatched. The CDR3 covers 14 residues. Here the CDR3 reads CSALSGSYYNEQFF. The CDR3 DNA sequence: TGCAGTGCCCTTAGCGGGAGTTACTACAATGAGCAGTTCTTC.